One TCR beta chain is described in this entry. Its target is not known. The sample originates from a study of shared clonotypes between healthy human individuals. Study context: A couple of female and a few male donors aged 18 to 49 were enrolled. Each donor's CD8 memory used one plate, CD8 naive two, each CD4 subset three.

The naive CD8 population came from CD45RO-negative cells selected for CCR7, without terminally differentiated effector memory CD45RA+ cells. Notes on the study in general: In several donors, about 5% of naive CD4 clonotypes appeared in common.

The CDR3 is 16 residues long. Germline CDR1 MNHEY, CDR2 SVGAGI. V shed 0 bases and J 2 bases; nucleotides not matched to a gene: 7. Once extracted for a subset, genomic DNA was divided evenly among several immunoSEQ plates. Only in-frame clones appear in the TCRdb table, and some are missing; sequencing was by immunoSEQ multiplex PCR. Among around 2,000,000 clones listed, less than 95% were seen once. The chain carries TRBV6-5 and TRBJ2-7; 7 nucleotides align to TRBD2. The clonotype comes from a young man in good health. The sequencing sample was made of naive CD8+ T cells sorted from blood. CDR3 loop: CASSYSRLAETYEQYF. CDR3 nucleotide sequence: TGTGCCAGCAGTTACTCCCGGCTAGCGGAAACCTACGAGCAGTACTTC.